This is a list of T cell receptor beta chains from one sample in a study of cytomegalovirus exposure and HLA in healthy donors. Using immunoSEQ multiplex PCR, the repertoire was profiled, and TCRdb retains in-frame clones only, with some absent. The table records fewer than 200,000 clones, less than 80% of them present only once. Sequencing was done on a sample of PBMCs. Receptor source: a female donor in good health and CMV-seronegative. Each CDR3 is given with its conserved first and last residue. Fields, in order: D gene, CDR3 length, V gene, J gene, clone size, CDR3 DNA, CDR3 protein. D genes are given only for firm matches. Size tells how often a clone was seen (once, few, many) or the class of an expanded clone, and some rows leave it out.

-	14	TRBV5-4	TRBJ1-1	-	TGTGCCAGCAGCTTGGCGGGAATGAACACTGAAGCTTTCTTT	CASSLAGMNTEAFF
TRBD1	16	TRBV6-5	TRBJ1-2	-	TGTGCCAGCAGTTACTCGAGCTTTTGGACAGGGAACGGCTACACCTTC	CASSYSSFWTGNGYTF
-	13	TRBV2	TRBJ1-1	-	TGTGCCAGCAGCGCCGGGGAGAACACTGAAGCTTTCTTT	CASSAGENTEAFF
-	12	TRBV19	TRBJ2-7	-	TGTGCCAGTAGTGCCTCCGGTCGGGAGCAGTACTTC	CASSASGREQYF
-	15	TRBV4-3	TRBJ2-1	-	TGCGCCAGCAGCCAAGATCGCACGACAGCCAATGAGCAGTTCTTC	CASSQDRTTANEQFF
-	13	TRBV11-2	TRBJ1-3	few	TGTGCCAGCAGCCTTTACTCTGGAAACACCATATATTTT	CASSLYSGNTIYF
-	14	TRBV6-5	TRBJ1-3	-	TGTGCCAGCAGTTCATACGCGGTGGGAAACACCATATATTTT	CASSSYAVGNTIYF
-	12	TRBV7-9	TRBJ1-1	-	TGTGCCAGCAGCCGAGATCCGGGGGAAGCTTTCTTT	CASSRDPGEAFF
-	13	TRBV7-2	TRBJ1-5	-	TGTGCCAGCAGCTCGGGGACACGCGGGCCCCAGCATTTT	CASSSGTRGPQHF
-	14	TRBV6-4	TRBJ2-4	-	TGTGCCATGGATAAGGACTGCACCAAAAACAGTCAGTACTTC	CAMDKDCTKNSQYF
-	14	TRBV9	TRBJ2-5	-	TGTGCCAGCAGCGGAGGAAGTGTGGGAGAGACCCAGTACTTC	CASSGGSVGETQYF
-	14	TRBV9	TRBJ1-1	few	TGTGCCAGCAGCGTAGGCCAGGTGAACACTGAAGCTTTCTTT	CASSVGQVNTEAFF
-	18	TRBV9	TRBJ2-3	-	TGTGCCAGCAGCGCACCCCCGGGACTCACTTTAAGCACAGATACGCAGTATTTT	CASSAPPGLTLSTDTQYF
-	15	TRBV7-6	TRBJ2-1	-	TGTGCCAGCAGCTTAGCGGGCGGGGCCTACAATGAGCAGTTCTTC	CASSLAGGAYNEQFF
-	14	TRBV4-3	TRBJ1-2	-	TGCGCCAGCAGCCAAGAACTGCATAACTATGGCTACACCTTC	CASSQELHNYGYTF
-	15	TRBV18	TRBJ1-2	-	TGTGCCAGCTCACCTAGCACTAATCCCCGGAATGGCTACACCTTC	CASSPSTNPRNGYTF
TRBD1	15	TRBV5-4	TRBJ1-3	-	TGTGCCAGCAGCTACCCGACAGGGGGTGGAAACACCATATATTTT	CASSYPTGGGNTIYF
TRBD2	14	TRBV7-3	TRBJ2-1	once	TGTGCCAGCAGCTTAGGACTAGGGTACGATGAGCAGTTCTTC	CASSLGLGYDEQFF
-	16	TRBV9	TRBJ1-3	-	TGTGCCAGCAGCGAGATGGGCCCGTCCCATGGAAACACCATATATTTT	CASSEMGPSHGNTIYF
TRBD2	16	TRBV7-3	TRBJ2-1	few	TGTGCCAGCAGCGTATCTAGCGGGGGGGCCTACAATGAGCAGTTCTTC	CASSVSSGGAYNEQFF
TRBD1	12	TRBV9	TRBJ2-2	-	TGTGCCAGCAGCGTCAGGGGGGGGGAGCTGTTTTTT	CASSVRGGELFF
-	13	TRBV6-1	TRBJ2-7	-	TGTGCCAGCAGTACTAGGTTCCCCTACGAGCAGTACTTC	CASSTRFPYEQYF
-	14	TRBV10-3	TRBJ2-3	-	TGTGCCATCAGTGACGAGGCGGGCACAGATACGCAGTATTTT	CAISDEAGTDTQYF
-	14	TRBV16	TRBJ1-3	once	TGTGCCAGCAGCCAATCTGCAACCGGGGACACCATATATTTT	CASSQSATGDTIYF
TRBD2	15	TRBV10-2	TRBJ2-5	-	TGCGCCAGCACCCCCTTTTCAGGGAGGGCAGAGACCCAGTACTTC	CASTPFSGRAETQYF
-	12	TRBV11-2	TRBJ2-5	-	TGTGCCAGCAGCTTACGGGAAGAGACCCAGTACTTC	CASSLREETQYF
-	14	TRBV4-3	TRBJ2-3	-	TGCGCCAGCAGCCAAGATCCTAGCACAGATACGCAGTATTTT	CASSQDPSTDTQYF
TRBD1	15	TRBV7-9	TRBJ1-3	-	TGTGCCAGCAGCCTACCGACAGGGATAAGAAACACCATATATTTT	CASSLPTGIRNTIYF
-	12	TRBV7-9	TRBJ2-7	-	TGTGCCAGCATGGCGCGGGGCATGGAGCAGTACTTC	CASMARGMEQYF
-	16	TRBV5-4	TRBJ2-3	-	TGTGCCAGCAGCTTGGGGGATAGTAGCGACACAGATACGCAGTATTTT	CASSLGDSSDTDTQYF
TRBD2	14	TRBV7-3	TRBJ2-7	-	TGTGCCAGCAGCCATCGACTAGCGGGAGGGCCTCAGTACTTC	CASSHRLAGGPQYF
TRBD1	15	TRBV28	TRBJ2-1	-	TGTGCCAGCAGCGAAACAGGGGGCTCCTACAATGAGCAGTTCTTC	CASSETGGSYNEQFF
TRBD2	16	TRBV13	TRBJ2-1	-	TGTGCCAGCAGCTTAGTAGCGGGCCCCACCGGGTATGAGCAGTTCTTC	CASSLVAGPTGYEQFF
-	14	TRBV7-3	TRBJ2-5	-	TGTGCCAGCAGCCCCTCACGGGACATGGAGACCCAGTACTTC	CASSPSRDMETQYF
-	16	TRBV7-9	TRBJ1-3	-	TGTGCCAGCAGCCTCACGGCGGCGCGCTCTGGAAACACCATATATTTT	CASSLTAARSGNTIYF
-	14	TRBV6-4	TRBJ2-2	few	TGTGCCAGCAGTGAAGTAGGGGGCACCGGGGAGCTGTTTTTT	CASSEVGGTGELFF
-	13	TRBV7-2	TRBJ2-5	once	TGTGCCAGCAGCTTAGGTTCGCGAGAGACCCAGTACTTC	CASSLGSRETQYF
TRBD1	14	TRBV6-4	TRBJ2-3	few	TGTGCCAGCAGCGGACAGGGCGGTACAGATACGCAGTATTTT	CASSGQGGTDTQYF